These 3 T cell receptor beta chains originate from one sample sequenced in a study of cytomegalovirus exposure and HLA in healthy donors. 60 Vbeta and 13 Jbeta primers were used in PCR. Libraries were prepared by immunoSEQ multiplex PCR; TCRdb keeps only in-frame clonotypes and omits some of them. The top ten clones hold roughly 4.2% of a sample with fewer than 200,000 clones, 70% to 80% of them seen once. The specimen was PBMCs. The receptors stem from a man in his forties or fifties in good health and CMV-seronegative.

This clone was seen only once. This chain joins TRBV27 and TRBJ2-2, with 8 bases aligning to TRBD2. Germline V CDR1 and CDR2: MNHEY, SMNVEV (reference sequence). The CDR3 consists of 14 residues. V shed 7 bases, J shed 7 bases, and the junction held 8 bases outside the gene matches. The CDR3 coding sequence is TGTGCCAGCACCCTCGGGGGGGCTGGCGGGGAGCTGTTTTTT. Translation gives CASTLGGAGGELFF.

V is TRBV7-9 and J is TRBJ2-7; D may be TRBD2 (5 bases). CDR3 size: 14 residues. V dropped 4 bases and J dropped 3 bases, with 13 bases sitting between them. Germline assignment: CDR1 SEHNR and CDR2 FQNEAQ (reference sequence). Written as DNA, the CDR3 is TGTGCCAGCAGCTCCCCGTATGAGGGCTACGAGCAGTACTTC. Encoded protein: CASSSPYEGYEQYF.

The CDR3 nucleotides read TGTGCCAGCAGCCAAGATCATAGGAGGGTACAGGGCTACACCTTC. Residues: CASSQDHRRVQGYTF. This rearrangement joins TRBV4-2 to TRBJ1-2; D is unresolved. This CDR3 region has 15 residues. Trimming left V 0 bases short and J 8 bases short, with 16 bases between. The germline gives CDR1 LGHNA, CDR2 YNFKEQ.